The rows below give T cell receptor beta chains drawn from one sample of a study of blood T cell repertoires in COVID-19. The table came from immunoSEQ multiplex PCR; TCRdb's copy has only in-frame clones and leaves some out. Of roughly 200,000 clones detected, around 83% appear once; the ten largest clones hold 4.5% to 5%. The sequencing sample was made of peripheral blood. All receptors come from a woman older than 75 with acute or convalescent COVID-19. CDR3s include the opening cysteine and the closing phenylalanine or tryptophan. D genes are given only for firm matches. Not every row has a clone size; where given, it reads once, few, many or a size class.

cdr3_nt	cdr3_aa	v_call	j_call	clone_size	d_call
TGTGCCAGTAGTCAAGTCGTGGGGCGTACTAATGAAAAACTGTTTTTT	CASSQVVGRTNEKLFF	TRBV19	TRBJ1-4	.	.
TGTGCCAGCAGCTTCCCGGGACTAGCGGGAGGGAACATTCAGTACTTC	CASSFPGLAGGNIQYF	TRBV5-4	TRBJ2-4	.	TRBD2
TGTGCCTGGAGTGACGGGGGACTAGCCGCAGATACGCAGTATTTT	CAWSDGGLAADTQYF	TRBV30	TRBJ2-3	.	TRBD2
TGTGCCAGCAGTTTTGGGCAGGGGGGCCTCTATGGCTACACCTTC	CASSFGQGGLYGYTF	TRBV28	TRBJ1-2	.	TRBD1
TGTGCCAGCAGCGGCGCAGCGCAAGAGACCCAGTACTTC	CASSGAAQETQYF	TRBV9	TRBJ2-5	once	.
TGTGCCAGCAGTTCGCTACTTAGCGGGCAGTCCTACGAGCAGTACTTC	CASSSLLSGQSYEQYF	TRBV28	TRBJ2-7	.	TRBD2
TGCAGCGAGCTCGCTAGGGAGACCCAGTACTTC	CSELARETQYF	TRBV29-1	TRBJ2-5	few	.
TGTGCCTGGAGGGAGGGGACTAGCGGGAGGAAAAGCTCCTACAATGAGCAGTTCTTC	CAWREGTSGRKSSYNEQFF	TRBV30	TRBJ2-1	.	TRBD2
TGTGCCACCAGTGACCTCGGGACAGCTGGGGCCAACGTCCTGACTTTC	CATSDLGTAGANVLTF	TRBV24-1	TRBJ2-6	.	TRBD1
TGTGCCAGCAGGGAACAGGGAGGCAACACTGAAGCTTTCTTT	CASREQGGNTEAFF	TRBV2	TRBJ1-1	.	.
TGTGCCAGTGGACAGAGTTCCAACCAAGAGACCCAGTACTTC	CASGQSSNQETQYF	TRBV2	TRBJ2-5	once	.
TGTGCCAGCTCACGAATCGAACGGTCTGGAAACACCATATATTTT	CASSRIERSGNTIYF	TRBV18	TRBJ1-3	.	.
TGTGCCAGCAGCCCACCGGGGGATACGCAGTATTTT	CASSPPGDTQYF	TRBV5-4	TRBJ2-3	.	.
TGTGCCTGGAGACCGGGATTTTTGGAAAAACTGTTTTTT	CAWRPGFLEKLFF	TRBV30	TRBJ1-4	few	.
TGTGCCAGCAGTCTAGCCGGGACATTTGGCTACACCTTC	CASSLAGTFGYTF	TRBV28	TRBJ1-2	.	.
TGCGCCAGCAGCTTGGAGCCAGGGGAAGGTTCACCCCTCCACTTT	CASSLEPGEGSPLHF	TRBV5-1	TRBJ1-6	once	.
TGTGCCAGCAGCTGGGCGGCTACGGCTAGCGGTACAGATACGCAGTATTTT	CASSWAATASGTDTQYF	TRBV7-9	TRBJ2-3	.	TRBD2
TGTGCCAGCAGCTTAGTGGGCAGAACCTACGAGCAGTACTTC	CASSLVGRTYEQYF	TRBV7-9	TRBJ2-7	.	.
TGTGCCATCAGTGAGCCGTACAGGGGGCCCTCTGGAAACACCATATATTTT	CAISEPYRGPSGNTIYF	TRBV10-3	TRBJ1-3	.	TRBD1
TGTGCCAGCTCACCACCGTCCGGCAGGGGTGGTGCCGGGGAGCTGTTTTTT	CASSPPSGRGGAGELFF	TRBV18	TRBJ2-2	.	.
TGTGCCAGCTCAGCCCTCGAGGCCGAGGGAGAGCAGTACTTC	CASSALEAEGEQYF	TRBV18	TRBJ2-7	.	.
TGTGCCAGCAGTTGGCAGGGCATAAGTCAGCCCCAGCATTTT	CASSWQGISQPQHF	TRBV2	TRBJ1-5	few	.
TGCGCCAGCAGCTTTTCAGGGGGCCTCCAAAACTATGGCTACACCTTC	CASSFSGGLQNYGYTF	TRBV5-1	TRBJ1-2	.	TRBD1
TGCGCCAGCAGCTTGGCGGGAGCCCAAGAGACCCAGTACTTC	CASSLAGAQETQYF	TRBV5-1	TRBJ2-5	.	.
TGCGCCAGCAGCCAAGATTGGAGGGGAACCAAAAACATTCAGTACTTC	CASSQDWRGTKNIQYF	TRBV4-3	TRBJ2-4	.	.